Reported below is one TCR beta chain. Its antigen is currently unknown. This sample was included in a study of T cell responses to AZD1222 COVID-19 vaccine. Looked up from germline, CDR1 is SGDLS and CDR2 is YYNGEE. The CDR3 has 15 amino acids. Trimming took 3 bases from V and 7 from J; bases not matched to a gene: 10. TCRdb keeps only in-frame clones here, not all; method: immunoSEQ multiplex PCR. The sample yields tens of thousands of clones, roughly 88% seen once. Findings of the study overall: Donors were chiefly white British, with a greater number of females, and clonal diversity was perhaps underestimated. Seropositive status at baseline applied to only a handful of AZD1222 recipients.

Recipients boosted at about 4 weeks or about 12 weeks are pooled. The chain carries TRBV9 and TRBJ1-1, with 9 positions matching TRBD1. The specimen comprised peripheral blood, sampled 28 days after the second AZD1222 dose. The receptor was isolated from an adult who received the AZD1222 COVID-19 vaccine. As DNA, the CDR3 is TGTGCCAGCAGCGCGGTCCCGGGACAGGGATATGAAGCTTTCTTT. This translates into CASSAVPGQGYEAFF.